This TCR beta chain was found in a study of metastatic and nonmetastatic thyroid tumors. The sample holds many counts of this clone. The CDR3 extends over 14 amino acids. The V gene end was trimmed by 2 bases and the J gene end by 2 bases; junction bases not matched to a gene: 2. CDR1 is SGHDT, CDR2 YYEEEE, per germline. Via MiXCR, TCRdb re-called the PCR reads. Of 35,000 to 50,000 clones listed, 3% to 3.5% were seen once; the top ten hold approximately 9.6%. Not a single patient had been given any form of treatment at any point before undergoing thyroid surgery. The chain recombines TRBV5-6 with TRBJ2-5; 8 nucleotides align to TRBD1. The sample consisted of blood. The clonotype comes from a female donor with papillary thyroid cancer or a benign thyroid nodule (not recorded which). Some clones in this sample may be carry-over from other donors' samples. This chain's CDR3 is CASSLGQGQETQYF. DNA for the CDR3: TGTGCCAGCAGCTTAGGACAGGGTCAAGAGACCCAGTACTTC.